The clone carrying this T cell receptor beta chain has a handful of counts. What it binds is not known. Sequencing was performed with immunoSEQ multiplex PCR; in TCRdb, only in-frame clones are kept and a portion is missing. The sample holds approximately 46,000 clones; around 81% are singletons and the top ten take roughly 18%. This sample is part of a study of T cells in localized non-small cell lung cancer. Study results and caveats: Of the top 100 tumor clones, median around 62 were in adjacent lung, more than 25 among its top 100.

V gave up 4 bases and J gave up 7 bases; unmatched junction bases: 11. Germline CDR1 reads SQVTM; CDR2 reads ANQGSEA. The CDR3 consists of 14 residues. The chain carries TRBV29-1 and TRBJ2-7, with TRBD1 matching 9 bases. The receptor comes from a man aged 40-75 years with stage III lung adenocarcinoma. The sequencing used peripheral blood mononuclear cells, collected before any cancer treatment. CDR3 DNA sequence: TGCAGCGTTGCGGTAGGGACAGGGTCAGAGGAGCAGTACTTC. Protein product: CSVAVGTGSEEQYF.